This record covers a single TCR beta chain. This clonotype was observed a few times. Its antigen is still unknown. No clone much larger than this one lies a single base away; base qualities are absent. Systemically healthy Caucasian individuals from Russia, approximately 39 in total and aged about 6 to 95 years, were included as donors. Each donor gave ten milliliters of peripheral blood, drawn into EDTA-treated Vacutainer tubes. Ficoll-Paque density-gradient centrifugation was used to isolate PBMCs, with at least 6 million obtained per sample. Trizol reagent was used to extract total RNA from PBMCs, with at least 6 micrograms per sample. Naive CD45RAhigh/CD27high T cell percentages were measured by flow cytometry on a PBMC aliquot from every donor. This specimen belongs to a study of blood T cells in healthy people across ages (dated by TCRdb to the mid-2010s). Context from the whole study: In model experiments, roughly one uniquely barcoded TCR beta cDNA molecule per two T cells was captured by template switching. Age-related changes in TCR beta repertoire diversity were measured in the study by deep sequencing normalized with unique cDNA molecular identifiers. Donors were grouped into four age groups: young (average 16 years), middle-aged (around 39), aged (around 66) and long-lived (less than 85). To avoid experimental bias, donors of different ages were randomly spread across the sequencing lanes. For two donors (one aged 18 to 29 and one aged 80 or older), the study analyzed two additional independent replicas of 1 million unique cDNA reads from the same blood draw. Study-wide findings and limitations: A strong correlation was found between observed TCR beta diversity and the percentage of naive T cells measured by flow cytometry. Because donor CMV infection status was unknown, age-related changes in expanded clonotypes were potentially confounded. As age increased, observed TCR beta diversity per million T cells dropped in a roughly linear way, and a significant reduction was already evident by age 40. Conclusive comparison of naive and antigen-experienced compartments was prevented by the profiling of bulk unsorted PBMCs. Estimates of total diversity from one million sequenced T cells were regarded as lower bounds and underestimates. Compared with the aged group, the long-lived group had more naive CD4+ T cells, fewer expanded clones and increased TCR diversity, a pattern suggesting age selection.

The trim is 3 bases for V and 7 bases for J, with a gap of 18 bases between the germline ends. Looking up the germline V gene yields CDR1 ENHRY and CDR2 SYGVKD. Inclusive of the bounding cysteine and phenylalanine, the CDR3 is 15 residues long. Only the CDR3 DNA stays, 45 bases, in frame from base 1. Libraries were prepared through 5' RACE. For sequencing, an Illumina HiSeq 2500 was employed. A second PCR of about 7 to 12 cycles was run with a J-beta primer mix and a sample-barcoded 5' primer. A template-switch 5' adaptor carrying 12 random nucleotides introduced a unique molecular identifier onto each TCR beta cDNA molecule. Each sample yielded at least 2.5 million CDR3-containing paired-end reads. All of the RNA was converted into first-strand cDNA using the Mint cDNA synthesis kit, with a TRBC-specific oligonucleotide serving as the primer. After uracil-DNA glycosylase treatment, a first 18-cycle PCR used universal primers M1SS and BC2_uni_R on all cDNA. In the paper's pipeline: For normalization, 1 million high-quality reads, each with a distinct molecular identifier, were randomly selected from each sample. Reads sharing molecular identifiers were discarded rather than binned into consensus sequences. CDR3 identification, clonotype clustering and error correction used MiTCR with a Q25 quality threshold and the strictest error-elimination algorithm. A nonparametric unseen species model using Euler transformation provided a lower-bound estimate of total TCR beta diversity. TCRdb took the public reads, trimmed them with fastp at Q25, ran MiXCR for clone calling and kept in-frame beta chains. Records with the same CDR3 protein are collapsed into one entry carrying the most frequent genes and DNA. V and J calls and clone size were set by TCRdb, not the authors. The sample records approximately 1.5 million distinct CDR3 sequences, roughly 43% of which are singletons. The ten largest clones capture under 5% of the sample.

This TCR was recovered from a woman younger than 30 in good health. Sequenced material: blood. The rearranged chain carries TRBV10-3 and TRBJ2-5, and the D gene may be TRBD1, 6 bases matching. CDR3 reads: CAISDGQGHVGTQYF. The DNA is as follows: TGTGCCATCAGTGACGGCCAGGGGCACGTTGGGACCCAGTACTTC.